This is a list of T cell receptor beta chains from one sample in a study of blood T cell repertoires in COVID-19. Sequenced by immunoSEQ multiplex PCR; TCRdb stores in-frame clones only, minus some. The repertoire has roughly 110,000 clones, about three quarters of them found once; the top ten carry approximately 4.3%. The specimen was peripheral blood. All receptors derive from a man between 70 and 80 years old with acute or convalescent COVID-19. CDR3s leave out the opening cysteine and the closing phenylalanine or tryptophan. D genes are given only for firm matches.

v_call	d_call	cdr3_aa
TRBV4-3	TRBD1	ASSQTHSGGAKGNTIY
TRBV5-5	TRBD1	ASSEPPGQGNSPLH
TRBV6-5	TRBD1	ASKFTGGNTEAF
TRBV9	-	ASSGLWGDYGYT
TRBV19	-	ASSRDINEKLF
TRBV7-8	-	ASSFRAVYEQY
TRBV7-9	-	ASSVGVRGTEAF
TRBV11-3	TRBD1	ASSLACGDRGDFSNQPQH
TRBV5-4	TRBD1	ASSAGGTDNQPQH
TRBV7-6	-	ASSLDPGEQETQY
TRBV7-2	TRBD1	ASSSSGTAVSYEQY
TRBV3-1/TRBV3-2	TRBD2	ASSQFLAGTGELF
TRBV29-1	TRBD1	SANRGDTIY
TRBV5-5	TRBD2	ASSLLAGRTDTQY
TRBV5-6	TRBD2	ASSPSGGRSYNEQF
TRBV5-1	TRBD1	ASGTGVSGNTIY